These T cell receptor beta chains were read from a single sample in a study of a mutant IDH1 vaccine in newly diagnosed glioma. Libraries were prepared by immunoSEQ multiplex PCR; TCRdb keeps only in-frame clonotypes and omits some of them. This repertoire shows almost 30,000 clones, around 90% found once; its top ten account for roughly 3.5%. Their antigens are not known. The sequenced sample was peripheral blood mononuclear cells (PBMCs), obtained from a glioma patient whose treatment included an IDH1 peptide vaccine. Receptors originate from a woman in her forties with glioma. Some clones in this sample may be carry-over from other donors' samples. Both conserved end residues are part of each CDR3. D genes are given only for firm matches. Size is stated for part of the rows, as once, few or many counts, or as a class when the clone is expanded.

d_call clone_size j_call v_call cdr3_aa cdr3_nt
NA NA TRBJ2-3 TRBV4-2 CASSRDPTSTDTQYF TGTGCCAGCAGCCGGGATCCCACTAGCACAGATACGCAGTATTTT
NA NA TRBJ2-3 TRBV4-2 CASSQVQAGGDTQYF TGTGCCAGCAGCCAAGTTCAAGCGGGTGGGGATACGCAGTATTTT
NA NA TRBJ2-1 TRBV6-4 CASSEGAYNEQFF TGTGCCAGCAGTGAGGGGGCCTACAATGAGCAGTTCTTC
NA NA TRBJ2-1 TRBV7-2 CASSLGRSSANNEQFF TGTGCCAGCAGCTTAGGCCGGTCATCCGCGAACAATGAGCAGTTCTTC
TRBD2 once TRBJ2-1 TRBV9 CASSVVGGVSYNEQFF TGTGCCAGCAGCGTAGTGGGGGGGGTCTCCTACAATGAGCAGTTCTTC
NA NA TRBJ1-2 TRBV28 CASRAGTHLYGYTF TGTGCCAGCAGGGCCGGGACTCATCTCTATGGCTACACCTTC
NA NA TRBJ1-4 TRBV4-2 CASSRTDRLRREKLFF TGTGCCAGCAGCCGCACCGACCGCCTTCGACGGGAAAAACTGTTTTTT
NA NA TRBJ1-1 TRBV29-1 CSVGGWSSEAFF TGCAGCGTAGGCGGGTGGAGCTCTGAAGCTTTCTTT
NA once TRBJ1-4 TRBV4-2 CASSQTLDSYREKLFF TGTGCCAGCAGCCAAACACTGGACAGTTATCGGGAAAAACTGTTTTTT
TRBD2 NA TRBJ2-5 TRBV27 CASRPGLITFRGETQYF TGTGCCAGCCGTCCGGGACTAATAACCTTTAGGGGAGAGACCCAGTACTTC
NA NA TRBJ2-7 TRBV28 CATTRRVSYEQYF TGTGCCACCACCCGGCGGGTCTCCTACGAGCAGTACTTC
NA NA TRBJ1-1 TRBV5-1 CASSWAGNMNTEAFF TGCGCCAGCAGCTGGGCGGGTAACATGAACACTGAAGCTTTCTTT
NA NA TRBJ2-1 TRBV7-7 CASSLALSSYNEQFF TGTGCTAGCAGCTTAGCCTTAAGCTCCTACAATGAGCAGTTCTTC
NA NA TRBJ2-7 TRBV5-4 CASSLAGQIYEQYF TGTGCCAGCAGCCTCGCGGGACAGATATACGAGCAGTACTTC
TRBD1 NA TRBJ1-1 TRBV7-9 CASSTWTGSLNTEAFF TGTGCCAGCAGCACTTGGACAGGGTCCCTAAACACTGAAGCTTTCTTT
NA NA TRBJ1-6 TRBV2 CASRAVNSPLHF TGTGCCAGCAGGGCAGTTAATTCACCCCTCCACTTT
NA NA TRBJ1-1 TRBV19 CASSEYNTEAFF TGTGCCAGTAGTGAATATAACACTGAAGCTTTCTTT
NA NA TRBJ2-2 TRBV4-2 CASSQGPDLTGELFF TGTGCCAGCAGCCAAGGGCCCGACTTGACCGGGGAGCTGTTTTTT
TRBD1 NA TRBJ2-1 TRBV11-2 CASSLAGPGGDNEQFF TGTGCCAGCAGCTTAGCGGGGCCAGGGGGAGACAATGAGCAGTTCTTC
NA NA TRBJ1-4 TRBV13 CASSLGQGVNEKLFF TGTGCCAGCAGCTTAGGGCAGGGCGTTAATGAAAAACTGTTTTTT
NA once TRBJ1-5 TRBV4-1 CASSQFLGPNNQPQHF TGCGCCAGCAGCCAATTTTTAGGACCGAACAATCAGCCCCAGCATTTT
TRBD1 NA TRBJ1-1 TRBV6-5 CASRRQGETEAFF TGTGCCAGCAGAAGACAGGGGGAGACTGAAGCTTTCTTT